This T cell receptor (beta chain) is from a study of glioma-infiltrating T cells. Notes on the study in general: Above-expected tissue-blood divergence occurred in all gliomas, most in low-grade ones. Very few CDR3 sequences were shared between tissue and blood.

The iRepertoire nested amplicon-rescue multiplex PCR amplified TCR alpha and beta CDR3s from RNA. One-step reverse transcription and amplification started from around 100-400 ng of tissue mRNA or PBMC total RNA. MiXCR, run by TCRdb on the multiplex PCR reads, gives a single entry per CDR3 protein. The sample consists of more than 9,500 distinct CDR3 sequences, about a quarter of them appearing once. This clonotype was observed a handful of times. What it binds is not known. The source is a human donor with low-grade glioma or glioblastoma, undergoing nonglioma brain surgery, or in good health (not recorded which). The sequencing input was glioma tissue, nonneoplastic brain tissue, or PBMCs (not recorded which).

The CDR3 DNA reads TGCGCCAGCAGCCAAGAACACCCGCCAGAGGGAAATCATGGCTACACCTTC. It translates to CASSQEHPPEGNHGYTF. The rearrangement joins TRBV4-1 to TRBJ1-2, with D unresolved. V was clipped by 0 bases and J by 6 bases, with 20 bases between them. There are 17 residues in the CDR3. Germline CDR1 and CDR2: MGHRA and YSYEKL.